This T cell receptor (beta chain) was recorded in a study of blood T cell repertoires in COVID-19 (TCRdb year 2020). Study-wide context: Samples covering the acute and convalescent phases of COVID-19 were provided by collaborators in the United States, Italy and Spain. The dataset comprised deeply sampled blood TCRbeta repertoires from subjects exposed to, actively infected with, or recovered from COVID-19. Nearly every sample came with metadata listing a de-identified subject ID, COVID-19 status, age in years and sex. The repertoires were released in a freely available public database intended as a resource for research on the immune response to SARS-CoV-2. Where HLA class I and class II types were available, the types were taken from metadata supplied by the sample provider, not from assay-based typing. Samples were obtained from the ongoing ImmuneRACE study (first 160 participants) and from 1,254 subjects provided by 6 global collaborators. The material from the prospective study consisted of cDNA or gDNA derived from T cells, B-cell-depleted T cells, or PBMCs.

TCRbeta CDR3 regions were amplified from genomic DNA by means of the immunoSEQ Assay, a bias-controlled multiplex PCR. Per the original workflow: The number of nucleated cells in each sample was estimated from the amplification of reference gene primers within the assay. To quantify the absolute abundance of each unique TCRbeta CDR3 rearrangement, sequence reads were collapsed and filtered. For each sample, productive Simpson clonality was calculated as the square root of Simpson's diversity index over productive rearrangements. Not all clones reach the TCRdb copy of this immuneACCESS table, which keeps in-frame sequences only. Checked studies attribute under half of the gap to unresolved V genes and leave the rest unexplained. Clone size and the V and J calls come from that table; the DNA yielded D and trimming. The sample table contains about 39,000 clones; only one count was recorded for nearly 90% of them. The top ten constitute about 2.3% of the sample.

As regards this clone: Its antigen is unknown. It has no much larger one-base neighbor in the sample; base qualities were not kept.

The CDR3 goes from the cysteine to the phenylalanine over 15 residues. Only CDR3 DNA remains: 45 bases, in frame from the first base. A distance of 13 bases separates the germline ends of V and J, which lose 5 bases and 2 bases respectively. From a lookup of the germline V gene (reference sequence), CDR1 and CDR2 are SGHNT and YYREEE. On the study overall, not on this receptor specifically: The quantity of clinical and demographic metadata differed by source and by participant and was supplied without curation.

Whole blood was collected in K2EDTA tubes by collaborating institutions according to the institutions' own protocols. Collaborator samples were shipped for TCRbeta analysis as frozen whole blood, isolated PBMCs, or DNA extracted from either sample type. The TCR was taken from a human donor in a cohort sampled during active COVID-19. Recombination linked TRBV5-4 to TRBJ1-4; a tentative D match to TRBD1 spans 6 bases. The sequencing sample was made of peripheral blood. Here the CDR3 is given as CASRKAGETNEKLFF. The DNA sequence is TGTGCCAGCAGAAAAGCAGGGGAGACTAATGAAAAACTGTTTTTT.